Below, one T cell receptor beta chain is given with its context. What this receptor recognizes is not known. It has no much larger one-base neighbor in the sample; base qualities were not kept. The CDR3 regions of human TCRbeta chains were analyzed by immunosequencing. The authors' pipeline ran thus. Repertoire TCRs were checked for matches against a reference library of SARS-CoV-2-specific TCRs that had been generated using the MIRA antigen-specificity platform. Breadth was defined as the fraction of unique TCRs that were SARS-CoV-2-associated, and depth was defined as the fraction of total T cells that were SARS-CoV-2-associated. Each spike-specific TCR was assigned to its reactive spike region and to a CD4 or CD8 class using the MIRA data. Log10-transformed breadth and depth values were compared by one-way ANOVA with Sidak's multiple comparisons tests. The table was pulled from immuneACCESS by TCRdb, which kept in-frame rearrangements only. Such tables lose some clones; where checked, under half of the loss comes from unresolved V genes, and the rest has no known cause. V, J and clone size derive from that table, while D and trimming were established from the DNA sequence. For this sample the table gives 120,000 or so clones, of which 85% to 90% were detected only once. Jointly, the top ten make up approximately 12% of the sample.

Per the publication, the time point label means: baseline before first vaccination. The sample's treatment or condition label, decoded: meningococcal conjugate vaccine given as trial control. The vaccinee samples were drawn from two UK trials, COV001 and COV002, one of which was a single-blind randomized controlled phase 2/3 trial testing AZD1222 (ChAdOx1 nCoV-19) in healthy adults. Trial participant PBMC samples were collected at day 0 and day 28 after the second dose for TCRbeta chain sequencing. This record comes from a study of T cell responses to AZD1222 COVID-19 vaccine (TCRdb year 2021). In the study overall: TCR sequencing covered more than 230 trial participants: 200 to 210 given two doses of AZD1222 and 26 given two doses of MenACWY control vaccine. Enrollment into the trials was organized by age into subgroups of 18-55, 56-69 and 70-plus years, and those subgroups contained roughly 140, 27 and 60 TCR-sequenced participants, respectively. On the study overall, not on this receptor specifically: In the small 56-69-year group, the increase in depth fell short of significance, most likely because of low power. Spike-specific TCR breadth and depth rose significantly after two AZD1222 doses compared with day 0 and with MenACWY recipients. The vaccine-associated CD4 TCRs covered the entire spike protein, and the dominant responses fell in regions 160-218 and 743-854. Because no samples from the day 14 peak response were available, repertoires could be characterized only after the peak T cell response. Most participants were white British and females outnumbered males, and the authors suggested that clonal diversity may have been underestimated. Conclusions about previously exposed vaccinees are limited, since just a handful of AZD1222 recipients were seropositive for SARS-CoV-2 at baseline. Epitopes outside the regions mutated in the B.1.351 and B.1.1.7 variants were reportedly recognized by nearly half of the unique spike-specific TCRs.

The CDR3, from cysteine to phenylalanine, totals 13 residues. Solely the CDR3 DNA is kept, with 39 bases framed from the first base. V sheds 5 bases and J sheds 6 bases, leaving 11 bases between their ends. The germline V gene yields SGHNT for CDR1 and YENEEA for CDR2. The starting material was peripheral blood, obtained on day 0 of MenACWY control vaccination. The receptor comes from an adult in good health. The V and J genes are TRBV11-3 and TRBJ2-1, with the D call tentatively TRBD1 or TRBD2, each fitting 7 bases. CDR3 reads: CASSRRGGNEQFF. The DNA is TGTGCCAGCAGCCGCAGGGGGGGCAATGAGCAGTTCTTC. The CDR3, completed at both ends by the reference TRBV11-3 and TRBJ2-1 genes, gives the full variable domain EAGVVQSPRYKIIEKKQPVAFWCNPISGHNTLYWYLQNLGQGPELLIRYENEEAVDDSQLPKDRFSAERLKGVDSTLKIQPAELGDSAVYLCASSRRGGNEQFFGPGTRLTVL.